This T cell receptor beta chain was captured in a study of blood T cells in healthy people across ages (dated by TCRdb to about 2015). Turning to the overall study: In model experiments, template switching captured roughly one uniquely barcoded TCR beta cDNA molecule for every two T cells. To avoid experimental bias, donors of different ages were distributed randomly across sequencing lanes. The donors were divided into four age groups: young (average around 15 years), middle-aged (about 39), aged (around 59) and long-lived (nearly 85). The study measured age-related changes in TCR beta repertoire diversity using deep sequencing normalized with unique cDNA molecular identifiers. Using the same blood draw, the study looked at two additional independent replicas of 1 million unique cDNA reads for two donors, one aged 18 to 30 and the other aged 80 or older. Broader findings and caveats from the paper: Estimates of total diversity from one million sequenced T cells were regarded as lower bounds and underestimates. Observed TCR beta diversity correlated strongly with the percentage of naive T cells measured by flow cytometry. Because donor CMV infection status was unknown, age-related changes in expanded clonotypes were potentially confounded. As age increased, observed TCR beta diversity per million T cells dropped in a roughly linear way, and a significant reduction was already evident by age roughly 40. Because profiling used bulk unsorted PBMCs, naive and antigen-experienced compartments could not be compared conclusively. Compared with the aged group, the long-lived group had more naive CD4+ T cells, fewer expanded clones and increased TCR diversity, a pattern suggesting age selection.

This clonotype has more than one count but fewer than ten. The antigen this receptor binds is unknown. Per-base qualities were not stored, and no clone one base away is much larger. The 40 or so donors, aged about 6 to 95 years, were systemically healthy Caucasian individuals from Russia. Each donor gave 8 to 10 milliliters of peripheral blood, collected into EDTA-treated Vacutainer tubes. Ficoll-Paque density-gradient centrifugation was used to isolate PBMCs, with at least 6.5 million per sample. Total RNA, at least 5 micrograms per sample, was extracted from PBMCs with Trizol reagent. For every donor, flow cytometry on a PBMC aliquot measured the percentage of naive CD45RAhigh/CD27high T cells. The receptor library was made with 5' RACE. These reads were obtained on an Illumina HiSeq 2500. The second PCR ran for roughly 7 to 12 cycles and used a J-beta primer mix along with a sample-barcoded 5' primer. Each TCR beta cDNA molecule received a unique molecular identifier from a template-switch 5' adaptor carrying 12 random nucleotides. At least 3 million CDR3-containing paired-end reads were obtained from each sample. First-strand cDNA synthesis was performed from all RNA using the Mint cDNA synthesis kit, with priming by a TRBC-specific oligonucleotide. Following uracil-DNA glycosylase treatment, a first 18-cycle PCR with universal primers M1SS and BC2_uni_R was performed on all cDNA. In the paper's pipeline: For normalization, 1 million high-quality reads were randomly selected from each sample, with every read carrying a distinct molecular identifier. Instead of being binned into consensus sequences, reads that shared molecular identifiers were thrown out. MiTCR, set to a Q25 quality threshold and the strictest error-elimination algorithm, was used for CDR3 identification, clonotype clustering and error correction. A nonparametric unseen species model with Euler transformation was used to estimate a lower bound on total TCR beta diversity. Using fastp trimming at Q25 and MiXCR clonotype assembly, TCRdb reanalyzed the public sequencing data and kept in-frame beta chains. Merged by CDR3 protein, the rows form single entries marked with the most common genes and DNA. TCRdb, not the authors, supplied the V and J calls. The sample contains under 750,000 distinct CDR3 sequences, 47% of them found a single time. Under 30% of the sample lies in the top ten.

Input material: blood. The TCR comes from an older man in good health.

Here is the DNA: TGCAGCGCGTTGACGGCCTACGAGCAGTACTTC. This encodes CSALTAYEQYF. This chain is built from TRBV29-1 and TRBJ2-7, with an unclear D gene assignment. Cut back by 7 bases and 2 bases, the V and J ends lie 9 bases apart. Reading from cysteine to phenylalanine, the CDR3 counts 11 amino acids. CDR3 DNA is the only sequence kept; it has 33 bases, read in frame from the first base. For CDR1 and CDR2, the germline V gene lists SQVTM and ANQGSEA.